The 29 T cell receptor beta chains below were found in one sample sequenced in a study of Graves' ophthalmopathy and Graves' hyperthyroidism. RNA transcripts served as template for amplifying TCR beta CDR3 sequences. Second-round multiplex PCR came after first-round RT-PCR with HTBI primers. TCRdb independently ran MiXCR on the multiplex PCR reads; one entry per CDR3 protein. The sample yields roughly 600,000 distinct CDR3 sequences, about 40% seen once. Material: peripheral blood or thyroid tissue (not recorded which). Receptor source: an adult man with Graves' hyperthyroidism.

At least ten counts were recorded for this clonotype. The chain has TRBV7-9 and TRBJ2-5; 7 bases map to TRBD1. The CDR3 totals 18 residues. Looked up from germline, CDR1 is SEHNR and CDR2 is FQNEAQ (reference sequence). V shed 1 base, J shed 3 bases, and the junction held 14 bases outside the gene matches. The CDR3 bases are TGTGCCAGCAGCTTAGAGGTTACCGCTTACAGGGGTAAAGAGACCCAGTACTTC. Translated: CASSLEVTAYRGKETQYF.

This clonotype has at least ten counts. V is TRBV5-1 and J is TRBJ1-1, with 8 positions matching TRBD1. CDR3 length equals 14 residues. The germline gives CDR1 SGHRS, CDR2 YFSETQ. The V gene end was trimmed by 3 bases and the J gene end by 5 bases; junction bases not matched to a gene: 6. The CDR3 protein is CASSSQGAQTEAFF. CDR3 coding DNA: TGCGCCAGCAGCTCTCAGGGGGCGCAGACTGAAGCTTTCTTT. The full variable domain, its missing parts supplied by reference TRBV5-1 and TRBJ1-1, is KAGVTQTPRYLIKTRGQQVTLSCSPISGHRSVSWYQQTPGQGLQFLFEYFSETQRNKGNFPGRFSGRQFSNSRSEMNVSTLELGDSALYLCASSSQGAQTEAFFGQGTRLTVV.

This clonotype was detected only a few times. This chain connects TRBV28 to TRBJ1-1, with D possibly TRBD1 on 5 matching bases. The V and J ends lost 5 bases and 4 bases respectively, with 11 bases between them. The CDR3 consists of 13 residues. Germline values: CDR1 MDHEN, CDR2 SYDVKM. In DNA form, the CDR3 reads TGTGCCAGCAGTACCCCCGGGGGCACTGAAGCTTTCTTT. This sequence encodes CASSTPGGTEAFF.

CDR3 amino acids: CASRLAVPTGYTF. The CDR3 DNA reads TGTGCCAGCAGACTAGCGGTTCCGACGGGCTACACCTTC. V usage is TRBV7-9 and J usage is TRBJ1-2; D is undetermined. V gave up 6 bases and J gave up 8 bases, with 16 bases separating them. Germline V gene data show CDR1 as SEHNR and CDR2 as FQNEAQ (reference sequence). CDR3 length: 13 amino acids.

In this sample, this clonotype turned up many times. The chain has TRBV5-5 and TRBJ1-4, with D possibly TRBD1 on 5 matching bases. Trimming pared 4 bases from V and 3 bases from J, leaving 10 bases between. In germline, CDR1 is SGHKS, CDR2 YYEKEE (reference sequence). This CDR3 has 14 residues. CDR3 region: CASSLDTANEKLFF. The CDR3, as DNA: TGTGCCAGCAGCCTGGACACAGCTAATGAAAAACTGTTTTTT.

In its sample, this clonotype was seen many times. This chain connects TRBV20-1 to TRBJ1-5; 7 positions agree with TRBD1. The CDR3 has 15 residues. CDR1 DFQATT and CDR2 SNEGSKA come from the germline V gene (reference sequence). With 6 bases clipped from V and 0 bases from J, the junction kept 8 bases outside the gene matches. CDR3 residues: CSARGRTDSNQPQHF. CDR3 DNA: TGCAGTGCGAGGGGGCGGACAGATAGCAATCAGCCCCAGCATTTT.

This clonotype was detected many times. V is TRBV2 and J is TRBJ1-1; no definite D call. The CDR3 contains 14 residues. The germline V gene has CDR1 SNHLY and CDR2 FYNNEI. V lost 0 bases, J lost 0 bases, and 5 bases lay in between. The CDR3 coding sequence is TGTGCCAGCAGTGAAGCTTGGATGAACACTGAAGCTTTCTTT. It codes for CASSEAWMNTEAFF.

This clonotype was counted a few times. The V gene is TRBV5-1, the J gene TRBJ2-3, with D hard to call. This CDR3 spans 13 amino acids. Germline assignment: CDR1 SGHRS and CDR2 YFSETQ. The V and J ends lost 4 bases and 6 bases respectively, with 12 bases between them. The CDR3 DNA reads as TGCGCCAGCAGCCTGCTTGGTGTGGATACGCAGTATTTT. Translation gives CASSLLGVDTQYF.

The chain couples TRBV7-9 to TRBJ2-3; 12 nucleotides agree with TRBD2. Trimming removed 3 bases from V and 6 bases from J; junction bases left unmatched: 1. Germline assignment: CDR1 SEHNR and CDR2 FQNEAQ (reference sequence). The CDR3 length is 14 residues. The CDR3 reads CASSLTSGSDTQYF. Here the CDR3 DNA reads TGTGCCAGCAGCTTGACTAGCGGGAGCGATACGCAGTATTTT. The entire variable domain, with the rest obtained from reference TRBV7-9 and TRBJ2-3, is as follows: DTGVSQNPRHKITKRGQNVTFRCDPISEHNRLYWYRQTLGQGPEFLTYFQNEAQLEKSRLLSDRFSAERPKGSFSTLEIQRTEQGDSAMYLCASSLTSGSDTQYFGPGTRLTVL.

This clonotype was counted many times. This chain uses TRBV6-5 with TRBJ2-5; D possibly matches TRBD1 or TRBD2 (5 bases each). Trimming removed 0 bases at V and 1 base at J, with 9 bases between. CDR3 length: 15 residues. Per germline, CDR1 MNHEY and CDR2 SVGAGI. CDR3 amino acids: CASSYSGTSQETQYF. The CDR3 DNA follows: TGTGCCAGCAGTTACTCTGGGACCTCCCAAGAGACCCAGTACTTC.

This chain connects TRBV20-1 to TRBJ1-5, with 8 bases that match TRBD1. The CDR3 runs 12 residues. In germline, CDR1 is DFQATT, CDR2 SNEGSKA (reference sequence). The V gene end was trimmed by 7 bases and the J gene end by 7 bases; junction bases not matched to a gene: 6. The CDR3 DNA sequence: TGCAGTGGTATCCAGGGGGCCCAGCCCCAGCATTTT. This gives the protein CSGIQGAQPQHF.

This clonotype was observed many times. This chain joins TRBV10-3 and TRBJ1-1, with no clear D. This CDR3 has 13 amino acids. V was cut by 7 bases and J by 1 base, with 10 bases left in between. Germline V lookup: CDR1 ENHRY, CDR2 SYGVKD. The CDR3: CAINTRQNTEAFF. As DNA, the CDR3 is TGTGCCATCAATACCAGGCAGAACACTGAAGCTTTCTTT.

This clonotype has at least ten counts. The chain has TRBV29-1 and TRBJ1-2; 8 bases line up with TRBD1. Germline CDR1 reads SQVTM; CDR2 reads ANQGSEA. The V segment lost 7 bases and the J segment 6 bases; nucleotides outside the gene matches: 4. The CDR3 is 11 residues long. CDR3 region: CSGGQEHGYTF. CDR3 bases: TGCAGCGGGGGACAGGAGCATGGCTACACCTTC.

As for this clonotype: Relative to the germline gene, one junction end is altered; a read error may explain this. This chain joins TRBV7-2 and TRBJ1-5; 10 nucleotides align to TRBD1. This CDR3 is 16 amino acids long. Germline V gives CDR1 SGHTA, CDR2 FQGNSA. In DNA, the CDR3 is TGTGCCAGCAGCCCACGGGGACAGGGGAACAATGAGCCCCAGCATTTT. The encoded protein is CASSPRGQGNNEPQHF.

The chain uses TRBV5-1 and TRBJ1-4; TRBD1 might be the D (6 bases). Germline loops: CDR1 SGHRS, CDR2 YFSETQ. This CDR3 comprises 13 residues. With 4 bases removed from V and 5 bases from J, the gap between germline ends came to 9 bases. CDR3: CASSIGQNEKLFF. The CDR3 DNA follows: TGCGCCAGCAGCATAGGACAGAATGAAAAACTGTTTTTT.

This clonotype was found many times. V is TRBV6-1 and J is TRBJ2-7; 10 bases fit TRBD2. CDR1 is MNHNS and CDR2 is SASEGT in the germline V gene. The CDR3 runs 15 residues. V dropped 7 bases and J dropped 4; count of bases not matched to a gene: 10. CDR3 amino acids: CASTSGLADGYEQYF. CDR3 DNA: TGTGCCAGCACCTCTGGACTAGCGGACGGGTACGAGCAGTACTTC.

The sample holds one count of this clonotype. A read error may explain this, as a much larger clone is one base away. The gene calls are TRBV25-1 and TRBJ1-3; D gene ambiguous. The J call may be faulty, since TRBJ2-3 better matches the DNA end. CDR1 is MGHDK and CDR2 is SYGVNS in the germline V gene. CDR3 size: 11 residues. CDR3 region: CASSVGITQYF. In DNA, the CDR3 is TGTGCCAGCAGTGTAGGAATAACGCAGTATTTT.

This clonotype appeared once. The V gene is TRBV7-2, the J gene TRBJ1-5; 12 bases align to TRBD1. Germline V gene sequence: CDR1 SGHTA, CDR2 FQGNSA. This CDR3 comprises 16 residues. V was pared by 5 bases and J by 9 bases, with 11 bases of the junction left unmatched. DNA for the CDR3: TGTGCCAGCAGCGGGGACAGGGGGCTTGGACGGGGGCCCCAGCATTTT. It translates to CASSGDRGLGRGPQHF.

This clonotype was found once. This sequence joins TRBV20-1 and TRBJ2-2, with 9 bases identical to TRBD1. Per the germline V gene, CDR1 is DFQATT and CDR2 is SNEGSKA (reference sequence). V was clipped by 5 bases and J by 5 bases; unmatched bases: 6. There are 14 residues in the CDR3. In nucleotides, the CDR3 is TGCAGTGCTCGGGGACAGGGAACGACCGGGGAGCTGTTTTTT. This sequence encodes CSARGQGTTGELFF.

The chain recombines TRBV7-9 with TRBJ2-6; no clear D. CDR3 length equals 14 residues. From germline, CDR1 is SEHNR and CDR2 FQNEAQ (reference sequence). Deletions cut 3 bases from V and 4 bases from J, with 7 bases between. CDR3: CASSFVQGANVLTF. CDR3 sequence (DNA): TGTGCCAGCAGCTTCGTACAGGGGGCCAACGTCCTGACTTTC.

This clonotype was seen ten or more times. The chain employs TRBV20-1 and TRBJ1-2, with D maybe TRBD1 (6 bases). The CDR3 loop spans 15 amino acids. Germline V CDR1 and CDR2: DFQATT, SNEGSKA (reference sequence). The V end was cut by 0 bases, the J end by 2 bases, with 13 bases between. The CDR3 protein is CSARDLGRGNYGYTF. The CDR3 DNA sequence: TGCAGTGCTAGAGATTTAGGCAGGGGAAACTATGGCTACACCTTC.

The chain has TRBV6-1 and TRBJ1-1; D is perhaps TRBD1 (5 bases). Trimming shortened V by 7 bases and J by 11 bases, and 20 bases separated the two germline ends. CDR1 is MNHNS and CDR2 is SASEGT in the germline V gene. The CDR3 consists of 13 residues. The CDR3 DNA follows: TGTGCCAGCATACAATTGGGCTCGGGGCTGGCTTTCTTT. This codes for CASIQLGSGLAFF.

Of note for this clonotype: A much larger clone lies one base from this, so it may be a read error. V is TRBV5-4 and J is TRBJ1-1, with D possibly being TRBD1 (5 bases). V lost 4 bases, J lost 10 bases, and 17 bases lay in between. Germline CDR1 and CDR2: SGHNT and YYREEE (reference sequence). The CDR3 sequence is 13 residues long. CDR3: CASSQETGAGAFF. DNA of the CDR3: TGTGCCAGCAGCCAAGAAACTGGGGCTGGAGCTTTCTTT.

This clonotype was seen only a few times. The J gene is TRBJ2-7, the V gene TRBV5-1, with D perhaps given as TRBD1 or TRBD2 (6 bases each). V lost 0 bases, J lost 0 bases, and 16 bases lay in between. The germline V gene has CDR1 SGHRS and CDR2 YFSETQ. CDR3 size: 17 residues. CDR3 nucleotide sequence: TGCGCCAGCAGCTTGGGGGGGCGGGACACATACTCCTACGAGCAGTACTTC. Translation: CASSLGGRDTYSYEQYF.

This clonotype was seen ten or more times. The J gene is TRBJ2-7, the V gene TRBV7-9; tentatively, D is TRBD1 or TRBD2 (5 bases each). Deletions cut 6 bases from V and 0 bases from J, with 15 bases between. The germline CDR1 and CDR2 sequences are SEHNR and FQNEAQ (reference sequence). The CDR3 extends over 15 amino acids. The CDR3 loop reads CASRRDVWGSYEQYF. The CDR3 DNA is TGTGCCAGCAGGAGGGACGTGTGGGGCTCCTACGAGCAGTACTTC.

In this sample, this clonotype turned up many times. This chain links TRBV25-1 with TRBJ1-1; TRBD1 matches at 8 bases. The CDR3 totals 12 residues. Looked up from germline, CDR1 is MGHDK and CDR2 is SYGVNS. With 9 bases clipped from V and 5 bases from J, the junction kept 5 bases outside the gene matches. The CDR3 nucleotides are TGTGCCAGTCGGACAGGGTATACTGAAGCTTTCTTT. Translating it yields CASRTGYTEAFF. Supplemented by reference TRBV25-1 and TRBJ1-1, the full variable domain reads EADIYQTPRYLVIGTGKKITLECSQTMGHDKMYWYQQDPGMELHLIHYSYGVNSTEKGDLSSESTVSRIRTEHFPLTLESARPSHTSQYLCASRTGYTEAFFGQGTRLTVV.

This clonotype came up many times. The chain joins TRBV7-9 to TRBJ1-2, with TRBD1 identical over 7 bases. Germline V gene sequence: CDR1 SEHNR, CDR2 FQNEAQ (reference sequence). The junction had 16 bases not matched to a gene; V was cut back by 5 bases and J by 13 bases. The CDR3 is 14 amino acids. The CDR3 DNA reads TGTGCCAGCAGCCTCCTAGACAGGGCGCCCCGTGGCACCTTC. Amino acid sequence: CASSLLDRAPRGTF. Based on the CDR3 plus reference TRBV7-9 and TRBJ1-2, the full variable domain is DTGVSQNPRHKITKRGQNVTFRCDPISEHNRLYWYRQTLGQGPEFLTYFQNEAQLEKSRLLSDRFSAERPKGSFSTLEIQRTEQGDSAMYLCASSLLDRAPRGTFGSGTRLTVV.

This clonotype was counted many times. The CDR3 nucleotides read TGCAGTGCCACTCCCAGGGACAGCTCCTACGAGCAGTACTTC. Protein product: CSATPRDSSYEQYF. The gene calls are TRBV20-1 and TRBJ2-7; 7 bases agree with TRBD1. Germline loops: CDR1 DFQATT, CDR2 SNEGSKA (reference sequence). The CDR3 is made up of 14 amino acids. Trimming took 6 bases from V and 0 from J; bases not matched to a gene: 8.

Many counts were recorded for this clonotype. V usage is TRBV15 and J usage is TRBJ2-7; 8 positions match TRBD1. Germline values: CDR1 LNHNV, CDR2 YYDKDF (reference sequence). J was trimmed by 12 bases and V by 4 bases; bases with no gene match: 11. The CDR3 loop spans 13 amino acids. CDR3 sequence: CATSNQGGRGLYF. The CDR3 DNA is TGTGCCACCAGCAACCAAGGGGGCAGGGGGCTGTACTTC. The entire variable domain, with the rest obtained from reference TRBV15 and TRBJ2-7, is as follows: DAMVIQNPRYQVTQFGKPVTLSCSQTLNHNVMYWYQQKSSQAPKLLFHYYDKDFNNEADTPDNFQSRRPNTSFCFLDIRSPGLGDTAMYLCATSNQGGRGLYFGPGTRLTVT.